What follows are 25 T cell receptor beta chains derived from one specimen sequenced in a study of blood T cell repertoires in COVID-19. Measured with immunoSEQ multiplex PCR; TCRdb has only the in-frame clones, and not every one. The data show more than 200,000 clones, 75% to 90% seen once. The sequenced material came from PBMCs or T cells enriched from blood (not recorded which). The receptors shown here come from a woman in her thirties who had recovered from COVID-19.

This chain connects TRBV11-1 to TRBJ1-2; D unclear. V was clipped by 3 bases and J by 4 bases, with 12 bases between them. CDR1 and CDR2 (germline): SGHAT, FQDESV (reference sequence). The CDR3 length is 14 residues. CDR3 DNA: TGTGCCAGCAGCTTGAGGTCCGCGGGCTATGGCTACACCTTC. Protein sequence: CASSLRSAGYGYTF. Supplemented by reference TRBV11-1 and TRBJ1-2, the full variable domain reads EAEVAQSPRYKITEKSQAVAFWCDPISGHATLYWYRQILGQGPELLVQFQDESVVDDSQLPKDRFSAERLKGVDSTLKIQPAELGDSAMYLCASSLRSAGYGYTFGSGTRLTVV.

This chain connects TRBV4-1 to TRBJ2-2, with a tentative D call TRBD2 (6 bases). CDR3 length: 16 residues. The V and J ends lost 4 bases and 6 bases respectively, with 18 bases between them. From germline, CDR1 is MGHRA and CDR2 YSYEKL. CDR3 in DNA: TGCGCCAGCAGCCCTAGGGACTTAGCGCCACCCGGGGAGCTGTTTTTT. Its translation: CASSPRDLAPPGELFF.

The chain is built from TRBV12-5 and TRBJ2-1; 12 nucleotides match TRBD2. Per the germline V gene, CDR1 is LGHNT and CDR2 is FRNRAP. The CDR3 is 18 residues long. In nucleotides, the CDR3 is TGTGACGCGATTCGACTAGCGGGAGATCTGGGGTCCTACAATGAGCAGTTCTTC. It specifies CDAIRLAGDLGSYNEQFF. The variable domain in full, completed from reference TRBV12-5 and TRBJ2-1, reads DARVTQTPRHKVTEMGQEVTMRCQPILGHNTVFWYRQTMMQGLELLAYFRNRAPLDDSGMPKDRFSAEMPDATLATLKIQPSEPRDSAVYFCDAIRLAGDLGSYNEQFFGPGTRLTVL.

This clone was picked up a small number of times. The chain couples TRBV30 to TRBJ1-2; D possibly corresponds to TRBD1 (6 bases). The CDR3 totals 12 residues. Trimming removed 5 bases from V and 7 bases from J, with 14 bases in between. Germline V gives CDR1 GTSNPN, CDR2 SVGIG (reference sequence). The CDR3 reads CAWDRPPRGYTF. CDR3 nucleotides: TGTGCCTGGGACAGGCCTCCCCGTGGCTACACCTTC.

The rearrangement links TRBV12-2 to TRBJ2-3; the table gives TRBD2 as D, unverified against the DNA. TRBV12-2 is termed a pseudogene. This CDR3 is 17 amino acids long. The CDR3 region is CASRLGSREEVFHTQYF. The CDR3 nucleotides are TGTGCAAGTCGCTTAGGTTCTAGGGAGGAGGTGTTTCATACGCAGTATTTT.

The V gene is TRBV25-1, the J gene TRBJ2-7; TRBD2 might be the D (5 bases). The CDR3 extends over 14 amino acids. From germline, CDR1 is MGHDK and CDR2 SYGVNS. The ends were cut back, 0 bases at V and 6 bases at J, with 12 bases in the middle. CDR3: CASSEYGVIGEQYF. CDR3 sequence (DNA): TGTGCCAGCAGTGAATACGGGGTGATCGGCGAGCAGTACTTC.

The rearrangement links TRBV28 to TRBJ1-2; possibly TRBD1 for D (5 bases). The CDR3 length is 15 residues. Trimming cost V 3 bases and J 8 bases, with 19 bases left between them. Germline V gives CDR1 MDHEN, CDR2 SYDVKM. CDR3 protein: CASSLPPLGAGGYTF. The CDR3 bases are TGTGCCAGCAGTTTGCCTCCCCTAGGGGCGGGAGGCTACACCTTC.

V is TRBV7-2 and J is TRBJ1-2, with 8 bases identical to TRBD1. Germline-derived CDR1 and CDR2 are SGHTA and FQGNSA. The CDR3 totals 16 residues. The ends lost 2 bases at V and 8 bases at J; junction bases unmatched: 13. CDR3 nucleotide sequence: TGTGCCAGCAGCTTATATTGGTCAGGGGGCCCGGAAGGCTACACCTTC. It translates to CASSLYWSGGPEGYTF. The variable domain in full, completed from reference TRBV7-2 and TRBJ1-2, reads GAGVSQSPSNKVTEKGKDVELRCDPISGHTALYWYRQSLGQGLEFLIYFQGNSAPDKSGLPSDRFSAERTGGSVSTLTIQRTQQEDSAVYLCASSLYWSGGPEGYTFGSGTRLTVV.

This clone was seen more than once but under ten times. V is TRBV3-1 (or the pseudogene TRBV3-2) and J is TRBJ2-4, with D maybe TRBD1 (6 bases). Trimming removed 0 bases from V and 3 bases from J, with 15 bases in between. CDR3 length: 17 amino acids. The germline V gene has CDR1 LGHDT and CDR2 YNNKEL (reference sequence). The CDR3 region is CASSQDPGASIKNIQYF. Here the CDR3 DNA reads TGTGCCAGCAGCCAAGATCCAGGGGCTTCGATCAAAAACATTCAGTACTTC.

The chain has TRBV29-1 and TRBJ2-3; the D gene is possibly TRBD1 (6 bases). The CDR3 contains 13 residues. Trimming shortened V by 3 bases and J by 5 bases, and 12 bases separated the two germline ends. CDR1 is SQVTM, CDR2 ANQGSEA, per germline. For the CDR3, the DNA is TGCAGCGTTGAGGCAGGGGAGAGAGATACGCAGTATTTT. Amino acid sequence: CSVEAGERDTQYF.

This chain connects TRBV28 to TRBJ1-1; perhaps TRBD1 as D (6 bases). The CDR3 spans 18 residues. Germline V gene data show CDR1 as MDHEN and CDR2 as SYDVKM. Trimming took off 6 bases at V and 5 bases at J, with 28 bases between the two ends. CDR3 DNA: TGTGCCAGCAGGAATTATCTAATCACAGGGAGAGGCGGTACTGAAGCTTTCTTT. Protein product: CASRNYLITGRGGTEAFF.

V gene TRBV28 combines with J gene TRBJ2-1, with a tentative D call TRBD1 (6 bases). With 1 base removed from V and 6 bases from J, the gap between germline ends came to 13 bases. Germline-derived CDR1 and CDR2 are MDHEN and SYDVKM. The CDR3 runs to 15 residues. This CDR3 is CASSLLVQGSNEQFF. Written as DNA, the CDR3 is TGTGCCAGCAGTTTATTGGTACAGGGTAGCAATGAGCAGTTCTTC.

This chain links TRBV19 with TRBJ1-5; TRBD1 might be the D (6 bases). This CDR3 has 16 residues. From germline, CDR1 is LNHDA and CDR2 SQIVND (reference sequence). The V and J ends lost 10 bases and 1 base respectively, with 20 bases between them. In nucleotides, the CDR3 is TGTGCCATCTCAGGTGGGGGGGCTGGGAGCAATCAGCCCCAGCATTTT. Amino acids: CAISGGGAGSNQPQHF. Complete variable domain (other parts from reference TRBV19 and TRBJ1-5): DGGITQSPKYLFRKEGQNVTLSCEQNLNHDAMYWYRQDPGQGLRLIYYSQIVNDFQKGDIAEGYSVSREKKESFPLTVTSAQKNPTAFYLCAISGGGAGSNQPQHFGDGTRLSIL.

The CDR3 DNA reads as TGCGCCACCTGTCCTCTAGGCACCGGGGAGCTGTTTTTT. Residues: CATCPLGTGELFF. The chain links TRBV5-1 to TRBJ2-2; D uncertain. This CDR3 is built from 13 residues. Germline assignment: CDR1 SGHRS and CDR2 YFSETQ. V shed 9 bases and J shed 4 bases, with 13 bases lying between them.

The V call is TRBV29-1, the J call TRBJ1-5; 10 positions match TRBD1. The CDR3 runs to 13 residues. Germline CDR1 is SQVTM and CDR2 is ANQGSEA. With V trimmed by 4 bases and J by 5 bases, 2 bases remained unmatched. The CDR3 loop is CSVAGTGDQPQHF. The CDR3 DNA follows: TGCAGCGTTGCTGGGACAGGGGATCAGCCCCAGCATTTT.

The chain uses TRBV4-1 and TRBJ2-1, with a tentative D call TRBD2 (6 bases). The CDR3 totals 15 residues. Looked up from germline, CDR1 is MGHRA and CDR2 is YSYEKL. Trimming removed 5 bases from V and 8 bases from J, with 19 bases in between. The CDR3 DNA sequence: TGCGCCAGCAGCTGGCTGGTGGGAGGACTCGATGAGCAGTTCTTC. It yields the protein CASSWLVGGLDEQFF.

This rearrangement joins TRBV5-1 to TRBJ1-1; 8 nucleotides align to TRBD1. Germline V gene lookup returns CDR1 SGHRS and CDR2 YFSETQ. The CDR3 runs 13 residues. V lost 3 bases, J lost 4 bases, and 2 bases stayed unmatched. The CDR3: CASSSGQGTEAFF. DNA for the CDR3: TGCGCCAGCAGCTCCGGACAGGGCACTGAAGCTTTCTTT.

This clone was counted a few times. The rearrangement joins TRBV4-3 to TRBJ2-7, with a possible D match to TRBD1 (6 bases). Germline V gene lookup returns CDR1 LGHNA and CDR2 YSLEER. Between the trimmed V and J ends, which lost 1 base and 4 bases, there was a span of 20 bases. The CDR3 length is 17 residues. The CDR3 sequence is CASSQAPPRTGQYEQYF. Written as DNA, the CDR3 is TGCGCCAGCAGCCAAGCCCCCCCAAGAACAGGGCAATACGAGCAGTACTTC.

The chain has TRBV6-5 and TRBJ2-1, with 14 bases aligning to TRBD2. The V and J ends lost 6 bases and 9 bases, in that order; junction bases with no gene match: 7. CDR1 and CDR2 from the germline V gene are MNHEY and SVGAGI. The CDR3 extends over 15 amino acids. The CDR3 region is CASSRRGLAGGEQFF. The DNA for the CDR3 is TGTGCCAGCAGCCGCCGTGGACTAGCGGGGGGTGAGCAGTTCTTC.

This chain uses TRBV25-1 with TRBJ1-1; TRBD1 aligns across 7 bases. The length of the CDR3 is 14 residues. V was clipped by 6 bases and J by 3 bases; unmatched bases: 7. Germline V CDR1 and CDR2: MGHDK, SYGVNS. The CDR3 reads CASRGAGGHTEAFF. The DNA for the CDR3 is TGTGCCAGCAGGGGGGCAGGGGGACACACTGAAGCTTTCTTT.

This sequence joins TRBV18 and TRBJ1-1, with 9 positions matching TRBD1. V lost 6 bases and J lost 8; bases outside the gene matches: 10. CDR1 KGHSH and CDR2 LQKENI come from the germline V gene. The CDR3 extends over 14 amino acids. The CDR3 sequence: CASSRDRATTEAFF. Here the CDR3 DNA reads TGTGCCAGCTCCCGGGACAGGGCTACGACAGAAGCTTTCTTT.

This clone was seen only once. V usage is TRBV24-1 and J usage is TRBJ2-7; D may be TRBD1 (6 bases). Germline V gene lookup returns CDR1 KGHDR and CDR2 SFDVKD. This CDR3 contains 14 residues. V lost 5 bases and J 6 bases, leaving 16 bases between the germline ends. CDR3 coding DNA: TGTGCCACCAGTGCCTATGGGGGCGCAGGCGAGCAGTACTTC. Translation gives CATSAYGGAGEQYF.

To note about this clone: The junction departs from the called germline gene at one end, perhaps through a read error. The genes are TRBV5-4 and TRBJ2-7; 10 bases line up with TRBD2. The CDR3 extends over 13 amino acids. The V gene's germline CDR1 is SGHNT and CDR2 YYREEE (reference sequence). CDR3: CASSLRDSGRRDF. Written as DNA, the CDR3 is TGTGCCAGCAGCTTGCGGGATAGCGGGAGGCGCGACTTC.

The rearrangement links TRBV19 to TRBJ1-5; the D gene is possibly TRBD1 (6 bases). V was pared by 1 base and J by 11 bases, with 9 bases between. Germline CDR1 is LNHDA and CDR2 is SQIVND (reference sequence). The CDR3 has 12 residues. The CDR3 nucleotides are TGTGCCAGTAGTATAGGACAGGAGACCCAGCATTTT. This sequence encodes CASSIGQETQHF.

V and J are TRBV6-5 and TRBJ1-6, with TRBD1 matching 8 bases. Germline CDR1 is MNHEY and CDR2 is SVGAGI. Trimming took 4 bases from V and 0 from J; bases not matched to a gene: 2. The CDR3 consists of 16 residues. Here the CDR3 reads CASSWDRRSYNSPLHF. CDR3 DNA: TGTGCCAGCAGTTGGGACAGGCGCTCCTATAATTCACCCCTCCACTTT.